This TCR beta chain was profiled in a study of shared clonotypes between healthy human individuals. In the study overall: Each donor's CD8 memory used one plate, CD8 naive two, each CD4 subset three.

The input for sorted-subset replicate PCRs was roughly 180 ng DNA, about 30,000 T cell genomes. Profiled with immunoSEQ multiplex PCR; TCRdb holds only in-frame clones, not every one. The sample shows approximately 2,300,000 clones, 92% of them seen only once. Trimming removed 3 bases at V and 0 bases at J, with 11 bases between. This CDR3 region has 14 residues. CDR1 and CDR2 (germline): SQVTM, ANQGSEA. Whole-study results and caveats: Owing to a small donor count, the genetic and exposure-history diversity represented was limited.

Notes on this clone: Its specificity is not known.

The chain carries TRBV29-1 and TRBJ1-1, with D unclear. This sequence originates from a man between 18 and 35 years old in good health. Some clones in this sample may be carry-over from other donors' samples. What was sequenced was naive CD4+ T cells from PBMCs. As to subset: CD45RA+ positively selected. CDR3 loop: CSVEQNFMNTEAFF. The CDR3 DNA reads as TGCAGCGTTGAGCAGAACTTCATGAACACTGAAGCTTTCTTT. The full variable domain, completed using reference TRBV29-1 and TRBJ1-1, is SAVISQKPSRDICQRGTSLTIQCQVDSQVTMMFWYRQQPGQSLTLIATANQGSEATYESGFVIDKFPISRPNLTFSTLTVSNMSPEDSSIYLCSVEQNFMNTEAFFGQGTRLTVV.